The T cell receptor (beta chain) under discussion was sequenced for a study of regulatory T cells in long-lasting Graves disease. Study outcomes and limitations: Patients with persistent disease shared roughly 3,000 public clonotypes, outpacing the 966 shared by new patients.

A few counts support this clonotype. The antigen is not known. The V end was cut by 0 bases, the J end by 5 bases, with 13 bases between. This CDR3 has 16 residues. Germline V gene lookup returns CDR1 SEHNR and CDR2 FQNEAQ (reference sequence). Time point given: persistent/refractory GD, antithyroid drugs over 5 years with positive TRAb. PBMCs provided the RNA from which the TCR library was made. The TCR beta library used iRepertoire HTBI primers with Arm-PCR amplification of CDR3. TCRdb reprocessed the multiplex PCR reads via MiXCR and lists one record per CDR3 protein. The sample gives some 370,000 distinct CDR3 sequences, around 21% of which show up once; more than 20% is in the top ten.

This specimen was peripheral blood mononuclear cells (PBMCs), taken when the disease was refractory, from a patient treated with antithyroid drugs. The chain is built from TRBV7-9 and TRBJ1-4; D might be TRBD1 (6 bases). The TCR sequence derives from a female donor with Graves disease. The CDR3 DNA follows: TGTGCCAGCAGCTTAGCATTGGGACAAGAGAATGAAAAACTGTTTTTT. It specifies CASSLALGQENEKLFF.